This T cell receptor (beta chain) was identified during a study of shared clonotypes between healthy human individuals. Study findings and constraints: Rarefaction exposed incomplete sorted-subset sequencing despite large depth.

Some clones are missing from TCRdb's copy, which holds only in-frame ones; the method was immunoSEQ multiplex PCR. The sample lists under 85,000 clones; roughly two thirds were seen once. V was trimmed by 4 bases and J by 0 bases, leaving 10 bases between them. The CDR3 covers 15 residues. Germline V gene sequence: CDR1 SNHLY, CDR2 FYNNEI. This clone was seen a few times. What it binds is unknown. Sample: memory CD8+ T cells sorted from blood. Subset: CD45RO+ cells pooled with CCR7-negative TemRA cells. This receptor was taken from a man aged 25 to 40 in good health. The chain links TRBV2 to TRBJ1-5; D remains unclear. The CDR3: CASSVLGYSNQPQHF. The CDR3 DNA sequence: TGTGCCAGCAGTGTTCTAGGGTATAGCAATCAGCCCCAGCATTTT.